This T cell receptor (beta chain) was captured by sequencing in a study of shared clonotypes between healthy human individuals. TCRdb keeps only in-frame clones here, not all; method: immunoSEQ multiplex PCR. The sample carries over 850,000 clones, around 78% recorded once. The ends were cut back, 4 bases at V and 4 bases at J, with 20 bases in the middle. The CDR3 is made up of 17 amino acids. Germline values: CDR1 MNHEY, CDR2 SMNVEV (reference sequence). The receptor's source is a young man in good health. Some clones in this sample may be carry-over from other donors' samples. Sequencing was done on a sample of memory CD4+ T cells from PBMCs. Subset given: CD45RA-negative fraction. The chain carries TRBV27 and TRBJ1-5, with a weak D call TRBD1 (6 bases). In DNA, the CDR3 is TGTGCCAGCAGTTCAGCCTTGAGGGGGGGCGAGAATCAGCCCCAGCATTTT. As protein: CASSSALRGGENQPQHF.